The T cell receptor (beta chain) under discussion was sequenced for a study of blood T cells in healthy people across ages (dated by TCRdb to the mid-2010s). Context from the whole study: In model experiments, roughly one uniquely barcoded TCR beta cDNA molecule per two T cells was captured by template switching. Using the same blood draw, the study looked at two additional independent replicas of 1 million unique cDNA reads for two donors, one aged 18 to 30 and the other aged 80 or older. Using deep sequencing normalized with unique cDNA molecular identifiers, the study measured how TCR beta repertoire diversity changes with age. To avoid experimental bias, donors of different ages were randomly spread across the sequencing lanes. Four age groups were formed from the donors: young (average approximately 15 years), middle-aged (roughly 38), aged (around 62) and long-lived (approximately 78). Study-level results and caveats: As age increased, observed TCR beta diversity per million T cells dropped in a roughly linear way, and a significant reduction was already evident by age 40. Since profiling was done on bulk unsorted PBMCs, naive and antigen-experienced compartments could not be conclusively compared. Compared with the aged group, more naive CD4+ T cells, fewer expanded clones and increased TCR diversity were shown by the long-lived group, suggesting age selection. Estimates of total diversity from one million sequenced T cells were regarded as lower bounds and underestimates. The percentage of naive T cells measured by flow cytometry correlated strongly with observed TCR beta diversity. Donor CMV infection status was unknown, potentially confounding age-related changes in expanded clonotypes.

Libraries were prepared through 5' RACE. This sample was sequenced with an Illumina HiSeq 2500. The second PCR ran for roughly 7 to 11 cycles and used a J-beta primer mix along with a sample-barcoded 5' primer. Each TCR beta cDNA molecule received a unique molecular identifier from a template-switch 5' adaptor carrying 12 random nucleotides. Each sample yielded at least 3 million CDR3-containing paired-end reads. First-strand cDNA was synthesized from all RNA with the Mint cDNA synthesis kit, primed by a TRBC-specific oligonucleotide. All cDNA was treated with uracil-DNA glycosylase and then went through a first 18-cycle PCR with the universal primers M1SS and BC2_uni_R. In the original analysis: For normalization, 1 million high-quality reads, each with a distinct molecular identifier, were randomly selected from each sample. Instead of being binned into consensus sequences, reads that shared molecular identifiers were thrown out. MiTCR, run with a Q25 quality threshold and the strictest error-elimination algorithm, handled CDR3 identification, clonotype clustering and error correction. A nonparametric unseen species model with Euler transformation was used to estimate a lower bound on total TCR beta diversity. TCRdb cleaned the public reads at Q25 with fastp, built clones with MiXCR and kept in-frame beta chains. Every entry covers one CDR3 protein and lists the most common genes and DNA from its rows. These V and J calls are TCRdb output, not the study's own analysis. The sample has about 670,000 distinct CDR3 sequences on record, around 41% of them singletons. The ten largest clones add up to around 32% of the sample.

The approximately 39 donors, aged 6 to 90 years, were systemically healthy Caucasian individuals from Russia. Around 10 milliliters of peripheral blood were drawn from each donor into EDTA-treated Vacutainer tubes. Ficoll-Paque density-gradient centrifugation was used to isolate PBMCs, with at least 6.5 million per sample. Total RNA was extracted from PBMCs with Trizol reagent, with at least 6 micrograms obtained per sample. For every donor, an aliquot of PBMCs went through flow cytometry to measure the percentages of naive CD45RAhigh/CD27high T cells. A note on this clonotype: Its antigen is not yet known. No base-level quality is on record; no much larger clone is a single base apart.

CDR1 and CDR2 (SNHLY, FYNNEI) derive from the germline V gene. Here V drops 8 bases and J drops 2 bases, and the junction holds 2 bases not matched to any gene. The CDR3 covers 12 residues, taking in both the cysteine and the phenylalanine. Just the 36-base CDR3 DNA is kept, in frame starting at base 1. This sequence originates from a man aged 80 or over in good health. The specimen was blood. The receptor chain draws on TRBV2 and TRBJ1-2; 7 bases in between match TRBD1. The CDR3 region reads CASETGNYGYTF. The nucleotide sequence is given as TGTGCCAGCGAGACAGGGAACTATGGCTACACCTTC.